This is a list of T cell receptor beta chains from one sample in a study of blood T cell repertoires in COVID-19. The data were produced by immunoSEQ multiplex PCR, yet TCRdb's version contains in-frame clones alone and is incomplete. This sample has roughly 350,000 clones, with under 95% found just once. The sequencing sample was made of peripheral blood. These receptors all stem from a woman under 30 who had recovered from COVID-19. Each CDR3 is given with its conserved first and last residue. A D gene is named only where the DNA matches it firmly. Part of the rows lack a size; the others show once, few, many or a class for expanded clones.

TGTGCCAGTAGTATTTTACAGGGGGTGAATTCACCCCTCCACTTT	CASSILQGVNSPLHF	-	TRBJ1-6	TRBD1	TRBV19
TGTGCCAGCAGGTTGGGGCGGAACACAGATACGCAGTATTTT	CASRLGRNTDTQYF	-	TRBJ2-3	-	TRBV11-2
TGTGCCTGGAGTCGTCAGGGCAATCAGCCCCAGCATTTT	CAWSRQGNQPQHF	-	TRBJ1-5	-	TRBV30
TGTGCCAGCAGCCCGTTCACTAGCGGGAGGGACACAGATACGCAGTATTTT	CASSPFTSGRDTDTQYF	-	TRBJ2-3	TRBD2	TRBV3-1/TRBV3-2
TGTGCCAGCAGACACCGTGCAACTAATGAAAAACTGTTTTTT	CASRHRATNEKLFF	-	TRBJ1-4	-	TRBV3-1/TRBV3-2
TGTGCCACCAGCAGAGAACTAGCGGGAGTCAATGAGCAGTTCTTC	CATSRELAGVNEQFF	-	TRBJ2-1	TRBD2	TRBV15
TGTGCCAGCAGCTTAGAAGGGGGGGCCAATCAGCCCCAGCATTTT	CASSLEGGANQPQHF	-	TRBJ1-5	-	TRBV7-2
TGTGCCAGTAAGAGGACAGGGGGAGAATCTGGGGAGCTGTTTTTT	CASKRTGGESGELFF	-	TRBJ2-2	TRBD1	TRBV19
TGTGCCAGCAGCTTACGAAGGACAGGGAAAAACACTGAAGCTTTCTTT	CASSLRRTGKNTEAFF	few	TRBJ1-1	TRBD1	TRBV7-2
TGCGCCAGCAGCCAAGTCGGACAGAGTTTAGCCAAAAACATTCAGTACTTC	CASSQVGQSLAKNIQYF	-	TRBJ2-4	-	TRBV4-1
TGCGCCAGCAGCCAAGTTCTAAGCCCAGATACGCAGTATTTT	CASSQVLSPDTQYF	-	TRBJ2-3	-	TRBV4-3